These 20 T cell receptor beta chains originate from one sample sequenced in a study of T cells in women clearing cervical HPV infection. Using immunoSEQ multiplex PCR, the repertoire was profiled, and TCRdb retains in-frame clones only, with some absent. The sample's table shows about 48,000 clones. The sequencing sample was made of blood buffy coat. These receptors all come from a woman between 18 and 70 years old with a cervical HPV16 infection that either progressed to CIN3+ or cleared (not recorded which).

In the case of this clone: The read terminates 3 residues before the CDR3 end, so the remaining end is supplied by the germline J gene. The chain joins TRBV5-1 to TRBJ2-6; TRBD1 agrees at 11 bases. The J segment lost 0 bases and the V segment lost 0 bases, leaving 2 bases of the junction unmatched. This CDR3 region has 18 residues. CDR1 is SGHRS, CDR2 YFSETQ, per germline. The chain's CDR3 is CASSLGGTGGSGANVLTF. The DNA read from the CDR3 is TGCGCCAGCAGCTTGGGGGGGACAGGGGGCTCTGGGGCCAACGTC.

CDR3 sequence: CASSSVPAEQPQHF. Partial CDR3 DNA: TGTGCCAGCAGTTCGGTTCCAGCGGAACAGCCC. The genes are TRBV28 and TRBJ1-5; D not certain. Read data end 3 residues before the CDR3 end; the end is taken from the germline J gene. The V end lost 4 bases, the J end lost 7 bases, and 14 bases lay between the germline ends. The CDR3 covers 14 residues. Looked up from germline, CDR1 is MDHEN and CDR2 is SYDVKM.

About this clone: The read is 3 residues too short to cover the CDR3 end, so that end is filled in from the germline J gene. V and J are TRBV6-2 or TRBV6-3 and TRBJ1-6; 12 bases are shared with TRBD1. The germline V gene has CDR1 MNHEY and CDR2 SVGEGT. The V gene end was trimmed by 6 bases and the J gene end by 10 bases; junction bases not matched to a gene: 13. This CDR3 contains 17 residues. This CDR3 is CASSSLPGQGARSPLHF. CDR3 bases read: TGTGCCAGCAGCTCCCTACCGGGACAGGGGGCTCGATCACCC.

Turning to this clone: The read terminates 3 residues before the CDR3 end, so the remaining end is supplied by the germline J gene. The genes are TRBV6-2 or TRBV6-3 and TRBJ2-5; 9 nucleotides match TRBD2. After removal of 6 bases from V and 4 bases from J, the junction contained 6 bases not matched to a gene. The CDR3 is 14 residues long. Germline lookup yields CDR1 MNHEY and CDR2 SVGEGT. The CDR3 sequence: CASRIAGVGETQYF. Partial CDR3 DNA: TGTGCCAGCAGAATAGCGGGAGTTGGAGAGACC.

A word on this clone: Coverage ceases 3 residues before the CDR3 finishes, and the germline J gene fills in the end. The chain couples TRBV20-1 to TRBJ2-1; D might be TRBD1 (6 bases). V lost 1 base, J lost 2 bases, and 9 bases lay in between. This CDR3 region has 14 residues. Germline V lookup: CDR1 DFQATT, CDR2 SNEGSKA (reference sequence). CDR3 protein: CSARAGATYNEQFF. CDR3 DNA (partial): TGCAGTGCTAGAGCAGGGGCTACCTACAATGAG.

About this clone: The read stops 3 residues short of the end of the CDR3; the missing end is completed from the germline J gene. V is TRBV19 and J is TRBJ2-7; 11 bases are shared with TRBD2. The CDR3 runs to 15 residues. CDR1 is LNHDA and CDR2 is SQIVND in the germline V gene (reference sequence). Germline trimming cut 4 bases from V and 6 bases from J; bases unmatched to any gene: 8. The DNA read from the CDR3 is TGTGCCAGTAGTACGTCTAGCGGGGGGCGTCTCGAG. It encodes CASSTSSGGRLE. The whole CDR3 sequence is CASSTSSGGRLEQYF.

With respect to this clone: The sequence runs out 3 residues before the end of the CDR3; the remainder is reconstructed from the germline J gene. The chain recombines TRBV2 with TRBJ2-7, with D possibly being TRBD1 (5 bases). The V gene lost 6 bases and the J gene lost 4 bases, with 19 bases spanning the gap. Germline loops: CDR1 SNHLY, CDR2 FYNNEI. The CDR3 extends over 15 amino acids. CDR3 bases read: TGTGCCAGCAGAAATACCGGACAACCGAAGTACGAG. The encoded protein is CASRNTGQPKYE. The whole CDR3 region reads CASRNTGQPKYEQYF.

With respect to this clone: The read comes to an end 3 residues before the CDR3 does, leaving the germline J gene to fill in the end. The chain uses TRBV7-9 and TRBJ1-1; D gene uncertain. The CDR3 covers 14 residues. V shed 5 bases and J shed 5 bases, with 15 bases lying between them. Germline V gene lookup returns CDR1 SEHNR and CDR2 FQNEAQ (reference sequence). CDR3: CASSPHGGPTEAFF. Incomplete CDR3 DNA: TGTGCCAGCAGCCCCCACGGAGGGCCTACTGAA. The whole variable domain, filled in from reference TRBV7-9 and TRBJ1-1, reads DTGVSQNPRHKITKRGQNVTFRCDPISEHNRLYWYRQTLGQGPEFLTYFQNEAQLEKSRLLSDRFSAERPKGSFSTLEIQRTEQGDSAMYLCASSPHGGPTEAFFGQGTRLTVV.

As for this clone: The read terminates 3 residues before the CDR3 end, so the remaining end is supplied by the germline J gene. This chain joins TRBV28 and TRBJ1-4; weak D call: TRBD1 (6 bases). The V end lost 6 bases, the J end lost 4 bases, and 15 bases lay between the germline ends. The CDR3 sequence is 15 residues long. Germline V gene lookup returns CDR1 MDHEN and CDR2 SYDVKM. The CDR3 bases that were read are TGTGCCAGCAGCGAAACAGGGTTCGTTAATGAAAAA. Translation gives CASSETGFVNEK. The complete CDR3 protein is CASSETGFVNEKLFF. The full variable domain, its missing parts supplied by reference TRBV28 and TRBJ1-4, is DVKVTQSSRYLVKRTGEKVFLECVQDMDHENMFWYRQDPGLGLRLIYFSYDVKMKEKGDIPEGYSVSREKKERFSLILESASTNQTSMYLCASSETGFVNEKLFFGSGTQLSVL.

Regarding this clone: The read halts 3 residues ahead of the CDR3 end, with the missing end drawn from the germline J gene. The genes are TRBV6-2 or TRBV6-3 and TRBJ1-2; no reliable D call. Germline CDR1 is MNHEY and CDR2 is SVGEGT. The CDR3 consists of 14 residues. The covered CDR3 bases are TGTGCCAGCAGTTACCTACCAGACGGCGGGGGC. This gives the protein CASSYLPDGGG. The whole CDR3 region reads CASSYLPDGGGYTF.

The CDR3 sequence: CASRMMTENTEAFF. The CDR3 DNA, read in part, is TGTGCCAGCAGGATGATGACAGAGAACACTGAA. V gene TRBV2 combines with J gene TRBJ1-1, with TRBD1 as a possible D gene (5 bases). The read ends 3 residues early relative to the CDR3; the germline J gene fills the gap. CDR1 SNHLY and CDR2 FYNNEI come from the germline V gene. Trimming took 6 bases from V and 1 from J, leaving 12 bases between them. CDR3 length equals 14 residues.

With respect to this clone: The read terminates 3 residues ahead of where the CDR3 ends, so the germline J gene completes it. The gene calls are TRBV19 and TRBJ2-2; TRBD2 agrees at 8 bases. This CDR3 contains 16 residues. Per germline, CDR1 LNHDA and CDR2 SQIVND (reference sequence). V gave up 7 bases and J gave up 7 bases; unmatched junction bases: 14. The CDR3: CASTTMGLELGGELFF. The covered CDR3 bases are TGTGCCAGTACCACTATGGGACTAGAATTGGGCGGGGAG.

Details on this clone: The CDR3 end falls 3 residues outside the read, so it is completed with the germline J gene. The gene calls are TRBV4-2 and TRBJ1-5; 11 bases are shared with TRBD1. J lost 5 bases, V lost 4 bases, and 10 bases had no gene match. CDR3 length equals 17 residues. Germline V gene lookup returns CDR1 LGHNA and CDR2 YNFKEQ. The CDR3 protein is CASSRMPGQGVDQPQHF. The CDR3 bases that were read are TGTGCCAGCAGCCGAATGCCGGGACAGGGGGTTGATCAGCCC.

The DNA read from the CDR3 is TGTGCCAGCAGCTTTGGCGGGGGTCCCCCCTACGAG. Protein: CASSFGGGPPYE. The full-length CDR3 reads as CASSFGGGPPYEQYF. The chain recombines TRBV7-6 with TRBJ2-7, with 7 nucleotides matching TRBD2. The sequenced fragment ends 3 residues before the CDR3 boundary, so the rest is inferred from the germline J gene. The CDR3 covers 15 residues. Germline trimming cut 3 bases from V and 2 bases from J; bases unmatched to any gene: 7. Germline V gene lookup returns CDR1 SGHVS and CDR2 FNYEAQ.

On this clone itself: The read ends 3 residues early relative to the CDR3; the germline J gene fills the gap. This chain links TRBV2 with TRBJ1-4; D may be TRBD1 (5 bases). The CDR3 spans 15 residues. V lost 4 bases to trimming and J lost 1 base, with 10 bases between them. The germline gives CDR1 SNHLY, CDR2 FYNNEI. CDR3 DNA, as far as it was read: TGTGCCAGCAGTGCAGGGTTGGGAACTAATGAAAAA. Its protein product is CASSAGLGTNEK. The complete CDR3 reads CASSAGLGTNEKLFF.

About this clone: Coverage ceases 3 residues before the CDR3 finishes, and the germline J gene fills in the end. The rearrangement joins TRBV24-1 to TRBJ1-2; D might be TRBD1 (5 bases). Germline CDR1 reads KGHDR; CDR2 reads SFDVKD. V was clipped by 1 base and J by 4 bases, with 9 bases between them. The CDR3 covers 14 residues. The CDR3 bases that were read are TGTGCCACCAGTGATTTAGGGCAGGGCTATGGC. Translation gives CATSDLGQGYG. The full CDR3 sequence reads CATSDLGQGYGYTF.

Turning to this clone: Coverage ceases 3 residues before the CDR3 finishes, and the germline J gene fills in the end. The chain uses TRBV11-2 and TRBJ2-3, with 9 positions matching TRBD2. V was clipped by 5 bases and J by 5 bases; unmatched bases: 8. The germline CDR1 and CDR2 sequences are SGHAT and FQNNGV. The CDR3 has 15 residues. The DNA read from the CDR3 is TGTGCCAGCAGCCCTTGGGCGGGGGGGTTAGATACG. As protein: CASSPWAGGLDT. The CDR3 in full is CASSPWAGGLDTQYF.

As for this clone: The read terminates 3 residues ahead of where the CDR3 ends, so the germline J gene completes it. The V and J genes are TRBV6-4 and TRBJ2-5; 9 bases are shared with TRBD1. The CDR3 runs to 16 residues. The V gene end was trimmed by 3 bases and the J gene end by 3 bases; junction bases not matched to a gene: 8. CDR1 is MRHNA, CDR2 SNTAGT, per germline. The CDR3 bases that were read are TGTGCCAGCAGTGAGGTACACCGGACAGGGGAAGAGACC. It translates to CASSEVHRTGEET. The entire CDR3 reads CASSEVHRTGEETQYF.

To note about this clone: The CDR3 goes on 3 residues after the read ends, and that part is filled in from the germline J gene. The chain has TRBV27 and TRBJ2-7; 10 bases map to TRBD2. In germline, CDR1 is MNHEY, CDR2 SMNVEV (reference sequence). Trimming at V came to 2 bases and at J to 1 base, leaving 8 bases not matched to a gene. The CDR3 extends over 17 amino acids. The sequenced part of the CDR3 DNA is TGTGCCAGCAGTTTAAAGCCCCCTAGCGGGGGTTCCTACGAG. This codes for CASSLKPPSGGSYE. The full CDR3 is CASSLKPPSGGSYEQYF.

The CDR3 sequence is CSVDGGQSTDTQYF. The CDR3 bases that were read are TGCAGCGTTGACGGGGGGCAGAGCACAGATACG. V gene TRBV29-1 combines with J gene TRBJ2-3; TRBD2 is a possible D gene (7 bases). The CDR3 goes on 3 residues after the read ends, and that part is filled in from the germline J gene. Germline CDR1 SQVTM, CDR2 ANQGSEA. V lost 3 bases to trimming and J lost 0 bases, with 10 bases between them. The CDR3 is made up of 14 amino acids.